A selection of T cell receptor beta chains follows, all from one sample in a study of blood T cell repertoires in COVID-19. Measured with immunoSEQ multiplex PCR; TCRdb has only the in-frame clones, and not every one. The data show some 150,000 clones, roughly nine tenths seen once. Material for sequencing was peripheral blood. These receptors all come from a man aged 55 to 70 with acute or convalescent COVID-19. Both conserved end residues are part of each CDR3. The order of the fields is CDR3 protein, CDR3 DNA, D gene, V gene, J gene, clone size. A D gene is named only where the DNA matches it firmly. Where a row states a size, it is once, few, many or the class of an expanded clone; other rows omit it.

CDR3 protein: CASKMRTSGSYEQYF; CDR3 DNA: TGTGCCAGCAAGATGAGGACTAGCGGCTCCTACGAGCAGTACTTC; D gene: TRBD2; V gene: TRBV27; J gene: TRBJ2-7; clone size: NA
CDR3 protein: CASSLGQGAGRTQYF; CDR3 DNA: TGCGCCAGCAGCCTAGGACAGGGGGCGGGGAGGACCCAGTACTTC; D gene: TRBD1; V gene: TRBV5-1; J gene: TRBJ2-5; clone size: NA
CDR3 protein: CASSFTGGSDQPQHF; CDR3 DNA: TGTGCCAGTAGTTTTACAGGGGGCTCGGATCAGCCCCAGCATTTT; D gene: TRBD1; V gene: TRBV19; J gene: TRBJ1-5; clone size: NA
CDR3 protein: CASSPGGADTQYF; CDR3 DNA: TGTGCCAGCTCCCCAGGGGGGGCAGATACGCAGTATTTT; D gene: NA; V gene: TRBV18; J gene: TRBJ2-3; clone size: NA
CDR3 protein: CASSRDSLGGYTF; CDR3 DNA: TGCGCCAGCAGTCGGGACAGTTTAGGCGGCTACACCTTC; D gene: TRBD1; V gene: TRBV10-1; J gene: TRBJ1-2; clone size: NA
CDR3 protein: CAWSVQGGLSGNTIYF; CDR3 DNA: TGTGCCTGGAGTGTACAAGGGGGCCTCTCTGGAAACACCATATATTTT; D gene: TRBD1; V gene: TRBV30; J gene: TRBJ1-3; clone size: NA
CDR3 protein: CASSYSASRTGYGYTF; CDR3 DNA: TGTGCCAGCAGTTACTCAGCAAGTCGGACAGGCTATGGCTACACCTTC; D gene: TRBD1; V gene: TRBV6-6; J gene: TRBJ1-2; clone size: NA
CDR3 protein: CASSTRTETYEQYF; CDR3 DNA: TGTGCCAGCAGCACAAGGACAGAGACCTACGAGCAGTACTTC; D gene: NA; V gene: TRBV7-8; J gene: TRBJ2-7; clone size: NA
CDR3 protein: CAISRDSNEKLFF; CDR3 DNA: TGTGCCATCAGTCGGGACAGTAATGAAAAACTGTTTTTT; D gene: TRBD1; V gene: TRBV10-3; J gene: TRBJ1-4; clone size: NA
CDR3 protein: CASKTRDTGELFF; CDR3 DNA: TGTGCCAGCAAGACTCGGGACACCGGGGAGCTGTTTTTT; D gene: NA; V gene: TRBV2; J gene: TRBJ2-2; clone size: few
CDR3 protein: CAWSGGIQETQYF; CDR3 DNA: TGTGCCTGGAGCGGGGGGATTCAAGAGACCCAGTACTTC; D gene: TRBD2; V gene: TRBV30; J gene: TRBJ2-5; clone size: NA